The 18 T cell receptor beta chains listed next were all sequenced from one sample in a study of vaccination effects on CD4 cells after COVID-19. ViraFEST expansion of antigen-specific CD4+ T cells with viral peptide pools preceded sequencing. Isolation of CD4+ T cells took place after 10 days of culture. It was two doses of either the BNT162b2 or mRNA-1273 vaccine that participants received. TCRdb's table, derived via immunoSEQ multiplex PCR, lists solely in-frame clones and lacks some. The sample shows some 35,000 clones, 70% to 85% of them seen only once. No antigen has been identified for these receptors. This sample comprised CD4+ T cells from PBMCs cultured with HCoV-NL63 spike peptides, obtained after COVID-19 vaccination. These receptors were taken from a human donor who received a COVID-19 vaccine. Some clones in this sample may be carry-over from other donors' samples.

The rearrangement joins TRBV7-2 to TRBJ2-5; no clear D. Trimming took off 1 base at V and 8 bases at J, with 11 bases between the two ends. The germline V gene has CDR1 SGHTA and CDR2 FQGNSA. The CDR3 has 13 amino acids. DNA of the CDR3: TGTGCCAGCAGCTTAGGGCTGTCGAAAACCCAGTACTTC. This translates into CASSLGLSKTQYF.

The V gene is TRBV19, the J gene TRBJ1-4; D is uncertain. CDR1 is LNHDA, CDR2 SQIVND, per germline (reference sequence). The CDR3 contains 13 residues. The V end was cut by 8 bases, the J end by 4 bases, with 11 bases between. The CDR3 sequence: CASQRRINEKLFF. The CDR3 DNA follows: TGTGCCAGTCAAAGGAGGATTAATGAAAAACTGTTTTTT.

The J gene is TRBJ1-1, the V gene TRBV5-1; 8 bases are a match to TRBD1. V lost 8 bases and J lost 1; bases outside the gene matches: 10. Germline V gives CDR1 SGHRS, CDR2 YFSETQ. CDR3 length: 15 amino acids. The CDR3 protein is CASDRGEQSNTEAFF. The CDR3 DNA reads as TGCGCCAGTGACAGGGGCGAACAATCGAACACTGAAGCTTTCTTT.

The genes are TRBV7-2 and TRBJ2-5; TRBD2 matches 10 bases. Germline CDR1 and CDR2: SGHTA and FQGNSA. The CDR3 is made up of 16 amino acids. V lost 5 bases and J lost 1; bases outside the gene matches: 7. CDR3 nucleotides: TGTGCCAGCAGCCCTAGGACTAGCGGACTCCAAGAGACCCAGTACTTC. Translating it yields CASSPRTSGLQETQYF.

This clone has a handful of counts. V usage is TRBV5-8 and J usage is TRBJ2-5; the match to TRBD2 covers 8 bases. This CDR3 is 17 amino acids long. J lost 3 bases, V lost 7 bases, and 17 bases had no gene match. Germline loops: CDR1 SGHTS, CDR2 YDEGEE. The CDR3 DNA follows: TGTGCCAGCCCCCTGCCCCCTATAGCGGGGATTAAAGAGACCCAGTACTTC. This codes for CASPLPPIAGIKETQYF. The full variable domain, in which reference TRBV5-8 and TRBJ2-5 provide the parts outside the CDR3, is EAGVTQSPTHLIKTRGQQATLRCSPISGHTSVYWYQQALGLGLQFLLWYDEGEERNRGNFPPRFSGRQFPNYSSELNVNALELEDSALYLCASPLPPIAGIKETQYFGPGTRLLVL.

CDR3 region: CASSREVHAYEQYV. The CDR3 DNA is TGCGCCAGCAGCCGAGAGGTCCACGCCTACGAGCAGTACGTC. This sequence joins TRBV4-1 and TRBJ2-7; no clear D. This CDR3 has 14 residues. The germline V gene encodes CDR1 MGHRA and CDR2 YSYEKL. V was pared by 4 bases and J by 2 bases, with 12 bases between.

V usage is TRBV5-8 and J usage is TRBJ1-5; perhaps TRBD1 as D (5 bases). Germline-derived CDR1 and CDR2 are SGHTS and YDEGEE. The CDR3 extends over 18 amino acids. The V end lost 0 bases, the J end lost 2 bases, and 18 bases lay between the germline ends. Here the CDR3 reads CASSLGGLDLSGNQPQHF. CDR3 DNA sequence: TGTGCCAGCAGCTTGGGGGGCCTTGACTTATCTGGCAATCAGCCCCAGCATTTT.

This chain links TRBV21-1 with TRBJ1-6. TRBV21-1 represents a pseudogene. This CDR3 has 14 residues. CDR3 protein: CASSKGIHNSPLHF. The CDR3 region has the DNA TGTGCCAGCAGCAAGGGGATACATAATTCACCCCTCCACTTT.

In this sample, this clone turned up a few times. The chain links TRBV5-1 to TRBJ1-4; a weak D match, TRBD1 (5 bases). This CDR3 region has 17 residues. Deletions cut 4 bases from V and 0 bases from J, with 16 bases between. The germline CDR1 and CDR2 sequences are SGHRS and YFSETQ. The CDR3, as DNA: TGCGCCAGCAGCCGGGACGGGGGTCAAGCAACTAATGAAAAACTGTTTTTT. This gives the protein CASSRDGGQATNEKLFF.

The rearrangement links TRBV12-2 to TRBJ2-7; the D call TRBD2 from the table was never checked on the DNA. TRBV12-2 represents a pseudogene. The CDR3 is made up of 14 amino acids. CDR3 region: CASRLVERAHEQYV. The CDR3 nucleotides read TGTGCAAGTCGCTTAGTTGAGCGGGCCCACGAGCAGTACGTC.

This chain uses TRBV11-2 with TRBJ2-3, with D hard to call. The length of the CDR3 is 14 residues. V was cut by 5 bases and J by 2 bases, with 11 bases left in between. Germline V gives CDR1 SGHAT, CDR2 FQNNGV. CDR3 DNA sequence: TGTGCCAGCAGCCTTCAGCAGCCCACAGATACGCAGTATTTT. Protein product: CASSLQQPTDTQYF.

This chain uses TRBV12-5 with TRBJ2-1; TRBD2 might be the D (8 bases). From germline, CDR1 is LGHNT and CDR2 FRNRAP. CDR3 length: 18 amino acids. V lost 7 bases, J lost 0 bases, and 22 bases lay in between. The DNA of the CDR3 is TGTGCTAGTGCCTCTCCCCGGGAGGGGGCGAGCTCCTACAATGAGCAGTTCTTC. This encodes CASASPREGASSYNEQFF.

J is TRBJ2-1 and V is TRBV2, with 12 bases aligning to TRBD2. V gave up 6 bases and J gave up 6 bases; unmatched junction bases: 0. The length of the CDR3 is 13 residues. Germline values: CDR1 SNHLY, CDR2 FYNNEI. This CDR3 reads CASRLAGGNEQFF. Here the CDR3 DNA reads TGTGCCAGCAGACTAGCGGGGGGCAATGAGCAGTTCTTC. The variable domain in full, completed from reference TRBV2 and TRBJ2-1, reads EPEVTQTPSHQVTQMGQEVILRCVPISNHLYFYWYRQILGQKVEFLVSFYNNEISEKSEIFDDQFSVERPDGSNFTLKIRSTKLEDSAMYFCASRLAGGNEQFFGPGTRLTVL.

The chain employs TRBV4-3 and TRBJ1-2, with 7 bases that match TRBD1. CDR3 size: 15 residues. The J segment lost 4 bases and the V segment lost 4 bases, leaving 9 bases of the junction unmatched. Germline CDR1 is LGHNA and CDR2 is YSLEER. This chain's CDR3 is CASSLRRDRTYGYTF. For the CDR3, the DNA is TGCGCCAGCAGCCTCCGAAGGGACAGAACCTATGGCTACACCTTC.

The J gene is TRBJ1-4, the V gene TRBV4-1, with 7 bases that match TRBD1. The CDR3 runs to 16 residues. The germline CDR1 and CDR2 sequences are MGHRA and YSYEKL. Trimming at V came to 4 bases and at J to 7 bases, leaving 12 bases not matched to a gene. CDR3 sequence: CASSLMTGSSLEKLFF. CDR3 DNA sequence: TGCGCCAGCAGCCTTATGACAGGGTCATCCCTTGAAAAACTGTTTTTT.

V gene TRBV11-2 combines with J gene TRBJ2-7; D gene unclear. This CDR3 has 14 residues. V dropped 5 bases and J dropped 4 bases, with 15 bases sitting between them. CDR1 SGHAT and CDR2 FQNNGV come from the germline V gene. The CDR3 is CASSLDPQRYEQYV. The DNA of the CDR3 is TGTGCCAGCAGCCTGGACCCCCAACGTTACGAGCAGTACGTC.

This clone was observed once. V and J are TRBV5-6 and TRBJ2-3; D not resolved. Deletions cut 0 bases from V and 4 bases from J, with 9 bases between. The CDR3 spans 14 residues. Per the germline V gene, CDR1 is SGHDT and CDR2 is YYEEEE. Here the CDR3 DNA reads TGTGCCAGCAGCTTGGGGGGTGGGGCAGATACGCAGTATTTT. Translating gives CASSLGGGADTQYF.

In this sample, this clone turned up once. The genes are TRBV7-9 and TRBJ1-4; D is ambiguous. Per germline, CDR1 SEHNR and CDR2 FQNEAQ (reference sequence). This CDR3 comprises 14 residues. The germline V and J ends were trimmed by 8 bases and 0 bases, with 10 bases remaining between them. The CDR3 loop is CASSVTSTNEKLFF. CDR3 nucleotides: TGTGCCAGCTCAGTGACTTCAACTAATGAAAAACTGTTTTTT.